Each of the 14 T cell receptor beta chains below was sequenced from the same sample in a study of identical twins. Each CDR3 protein is one row after TCRdb ran MiXCR on the 5' RACE reads. This table holds around 570,000 distinct CDR3 sequences, over 8.5% found once. These data also featured in a second study, about yellow fever vaccine responses in identical twins.

Material: PBMCs. The receptors stem from a woman aged 18-35 years in good health.

This clonotype occurred a few times. V gene TRBV12-3 or TRBV12-4 combines with J gene TRBJ2-5; 9 bases align to TRBD2. There are 16 residues in the CDR3. V was clipped by 5 bases and J by 1 base; unmatched bases: 8. The chain's CDR3 is CASSSRRTSVQETQYF. In nucleotides, the CDR3 is TGTGCCAGCAGTAGCCGACGGACTAGCGTCCAAGAGACCCAGTACTTC.

This clonotype was seen many times. J is TRBJ1-5 and V is TRBV12-3 or TRBV12-4; D is uncertain. Trimming took off 1 base at V and 5 bases at J, with 3 bases between the two ends. The CDR3 contains 12 residues. CDR3 residues: CASSLGYQPQHF. The CDR3 DNA follows: TGTGCCAGCAGTTTAGGGTATCAGCCCCAGCATTTT.

The table lists this clonotype with many counts. The chain employs TRBV6-1 and TRBJ2-3; possible D gene TRBD2, 7 bases. Trimming left V 4 bases short and J 0 bases short, with 11 bases between. Germline V gene data show CDR1 as MNHNS and CDR2 as SASEGT. The CDR3 loop spans 15 amino acids. The CDR3 sequence is CASSGGGLSTDTQYF. CDR3 nucleotides: TGTGCCAGCAGTGGGGGGGGCCTTAGCACAGATACGCAGTATTTT.

The gene calls are TRBV20-1 and TRBJ2-7; tentatively, D is TRBD1 (5 bases). The CDR3 sequence is 17 residues long. V gave up 0 bases and J gave up 6 bases, with 24 bases separating them. Germline V gene lookup returns CDR1 DFQATT and CDR2 SNEGSKA (reference sequence). The CDR3 is CSARDLKARQGWFEQYF. The CDR3 coding sequence is TGCAGTGCTAGAGATCTTAAGGCTCGCCAGGGCTGGTTCGAGCAGTACTTC.

The chain is built from TRBV6-1 and TRBJ2-7; 11 nucleotides match TRBD2. From germline, CDR1 is MNHNS and CDR2 SASEGT. This CDR3 region has 16 residues. V dropped 8 bases and J dropped 1; count of bases not matched to a gene: 10. In DNA form, the CDR3 reads TGTGCCAGCGGCGAGATAGCGGGAGGGCAATCCTACGAGCAGTACTTC. This sequence encodes CASGEIAGGQSYEQYF.

This clonotype occurred a few times. This rearrangement joins TRBV5-1 to TRBJ1-6, with 7 positions matching TRBD1. The CDR3 totals 13 residues. The germline CDR1 and CDR2 sequences are SGHRS and YFSETQ. V lost 4 bases to trimming and J lost 14 bases; unmatched junction nucleotides: 9. CDR3 DNA: TGCGCCAGCAGCGCCGGGACAGTTGGTTCCCTCCACTTT. It encodes CASSAGTVGSLHF.

This clonotype has ten or more counts. This rearrangement joins TRBV5-6 to TRBJ2-3, with TRBD2 identical over 10 bases. The CDR3 consists of 15 residues. V gave up 5 bases and J gave up 6 bases; unmatched junction bases: 9. The V gene's germline CDR1 is SGHDT and CDR2 YYEEEE. The CDR3 is CASRTGGTSEDTQYF. In DNA, the CDR3 is TGTGCCAGCAGGACCGGAGGGACTAGCGAGGATACGCAGTATTTT.

This chain links TRBV5-5 with TRBJ2-7, with D maybe TRBD2 (6 bases). CDR3 length: 16 amino acids. V lost 4 bases to trimming and J lost 0 bases, with 17 bases between them. Germline CDR1 and CDR2: SGHKS and YYEKEE (reference sequence). The CDR3 nucleotides read TGTGCCAGCAGCCGAGCAGGCGGGACTTCCTCCTACGAGCAGTACTTC. Protein: CASSRAGGTSSYEQYF.

The sample holds many counts of this clonotype. This chain connects TRBV11-2 to TRBJ2-1; 10 nucleotides match TRBD1. Trimming removed 6 bases from V and 5 bases from J; junction bases left unmatched: 10. This CDR3 spans 16 amino acids. Per the germline V gene, CDR1 is SGHAT and CDR2 is FQNNGV. The CDR3 nucleotides read TGTGCCAGCAGAATACCGGGACAGGGGACGAACAATGAGCAGTTCTTC. Its protein product is CASRIPGQGTNNEQFF.

This clonotype was picked up many times. The DNA for the CDR3 is TGTGCCAGCAACGTTCGGGGAGACTACACCTTC. Protein: CASNVRGDYTF. The chain carries TRBV2 and TRBJ1-2, with unresolved D. This CDR3 spans 11 amino acids. Germline V gene sequence: CDR1 SNHLY, CDR2 FYNNEI. V lost 7 bases and J lost 10, with 13 bases in between.

This clonotype was picked up a small number of times. CDR3 residues: CASSSGTSGLTDTQYF. The DNA of the CDR3 is TGTGCCAGCAGTTCTGGGACTAGCGGACTCACAGATACGCAGTATTTT. The rearrangement links TRBV6-5 to TRBJ2-3; 11 nucleotides agree with TRBD2. The CDR3 runs 16 residues. Trimming cost V 4 bases and J 2 bases; bases outside gene matches: 5. The germline CDR1 and CDR2 sequences are MNHEY and SVGAGI.

This chain links TRBV6-1 with TRBJ2-5, with TRBD2 identical over 12 bases. Germline trimming cut 6 bases from V and 5 bases from J; bases unmatched to any gene: 7. From germline, CDR1 is MNHNS and CDR2 SASEGT. This CDR3 region has 15 residues. CDR3 in amino acids: CASRNLAGGRETQYF. The CDR3 coding sequence is TGTGCCAGCAGGAACCTAGCGGGAGGGAGGGAGACCCAGTACTTC.

The chain is built from TRBV2 and TRBJ2-5, with no clear D. The CDR3 consists of 14 residues. Per germline, CDR1 SNHLY and CDR2 FYNNEI. V was pared by 7 bases and J by 2 bases, with 14 bases between. The CDR3 is CASTTGSGQETQYF. The CDR3 bases are TGTGCCAGCACTACCGGGTCTGGACAAGAGACCCAGTACTTC.

This clonotype was seen more than once but under ten times. V usage is TRBV27 and J usage is TRBJ2-1; D remains unclear. Between the trimmed V and J ends, which lost 5 bases and 15 bases, there was a span of 29 bases. Germline V gene lookup returns CDR1 MNHEY and CDR2 SMNVEV (reference sequence). This CDR3 is 16 amino acids long. The CDR3 reads CASSPGLTLQREASFF. The CDR3 DNA sequence: TGTGCCAGCAGTCCTGGTCTGACGCTACAACGAGAGGCGTCGTTCTTC.